Each of the 14 T cell receptor beta chains below was sequenced from the same sample in a study of vaccination effects on CD4 cells after COVID-19. Their specific antigens are unknown. The repertoire was sequenced with immunoSEQ multiplex PCR; TCRdb's copy has only in-frame clones and lacks some. The sample records approximately 58,000 clones, about 80% being singletons. Cultured cells yielded isolated CD4+ T cells after less than 11 days. This specimen was CD4+ T cells from PBMCs cultured without peptide, taken before COVID-19 vaccination. These receptor sequences come from a human donor who received a COVID-19 vaccine.

This clone is medium-sized by share. The chain uses TRBV27 and TRBJ1-2; D unclear. The germline V gene has CDR1 MNHEY and CDR2 SMNVEV (reference sequence). The CDR3 runs to 14 residues. V was shortened by 4 bases and J by 6 bases, with 15 bases between the two germline ends. Here the CDR3 reads CASSSNRLGHGYTF. The CDR3 region has the DNA TGTGCCAGCAGTTCCAATAGGCTCGGACATGGCTACACCTTC.

The chain employs TRBV19 and TRBJ1-5; 11 bases are a match to TRBD1. With V trimmed by 5 bases and J by 3 bases, 6 bases remained unmatched. The CDR3 loop spans 16 amino acids. Germline assignment: CDR1 LNHDA and CDR2 SQIVND (reference sequence). CDR3 protein: CASSADRGPFNQPQHF. Here the CDR3 DNA reads TGTGCCAGTAGTGCGGACAGGGGGCCTTTCAATCAGCCCCAGCATTTT.

V usage is TRBV19 and J usage is TRBJ1-4, with TRBD1 as a possible D gene (6 bases). V was shortened by 5 bases and J by 8 bases, with 12 bases between the two germline ends. Germline V CDR1 and CDR2: LNHDA, SQIVND (reference sequence). The CDR3 has 13 residues. CDR3 region: CASSGTRREKLFF. The CDR3 nucleotides are TGTGCCAGTAGTGGGACACGGCGAGAAAAACTGTTTTTT. The full variable domain, with the rest looked up from reference TRBV19 and TRBJ1-4, is DGGITQSPKYLFRKEGQNVTLSCEQNLNHDAMYWYRQDPGQGLRLIYYSQIVNDFQKGDIAEGYSVSREKKESFPLTVTSAQKNPTAFYLCASSGTRREKLFFGSGTQLSVL.

The chain has TRBV2 and TRBJ1-4; D call uncertain. The CDR3 contains 15 residues. The germline V and J ends were trimmed by 4 bases and 5 bases, with 14 bases remaining between them. Germline V lookup: CDR1 SNHLY, CDR2 FYNNEI. CDR3 sequence: CASSGVSRVNEKLFF. DNA of the CDR3: TGTGCCAGCAGTGGAGTCAGCAGAGTAAATGAAAAACTGTTTTTT.

The chain combines TRBV15 with TRBJ1-2, with TRBD1 as a possible D gene (5 bases). Trimming stripped 0 bases from V and 8 bases from J, with 10 bases between. Germline CDR1 LNHNV, CDR2 YYDKDF (reference sequence). The CDR3 is 13 amino acids. The CDR3 DNA reads as TGTGCCACCAGCAGAGATTTAGGGGAGGGCTACACCTTC. It specifies CATSRDLGEGYTF.

The chain is built from TRBV11-2 and TRBJ1-1; D is uncertain. Germline CDR1 and CDR2: SGHAT and FQNNGV. The CDR3 runs 13 residues. The V end was cut by 3 bases, the J end by 1 base, with 6 bases between. The CDR3 DNA reads TGTGCCAGCAGCTTCGTAAAGAACACTGAAGCTTTCTTT. Encoded protein: CASSFVKNTEAFF.

This chain joins TRBV2 and TRBJ2-7; possible D gene TRBD2, 6 bases. The germline V and J ends were trimmed by 5 bases and 9 bases, with 14 bases remaining between them. CDR3 length: 12 residues. CDR1 SNHLY and CDR2 FYNNEI come from the germline V gene. The DNA of the CDR3 is TGTGCCAGCAGTTTAGCCCCCGGGAGGCAGTACGTC. Its translation is CASSLAPGRQYV.

The V gene is TRBV5-8, the J gene TRBJ2-5, with D possibly being TRBD1 (6 bases). The V end lost 3 bases, the J end lost 5 bases, and 11 bases lay between the germline ends. The CDR3 runs to 13 residues. The germline V gene has CDR1 SGHTS and CDR2 YDEGEE. CDR3 amino acids: CASSSTGHETQYF. The CDR3 region has the DNA TGTGCCAGCAGCTCTACAGGGCACGAGACCCAGTACTTC.

This chain joins TRBV9 and TRBJ2-3, with TRBD2 matching 9 bases. V shed 2 bases, J shed 3 bases, and the junction held 10 bases outside the gene matches. The CDR3 length is 17 residues. Germline CDR1 and CDR2: SGDLS and YYNGEE. The CDR3 nucleotides read TGTGCCAGCAGCGTGCGGGGGGGCACGACTGGTACAGATACGCAGTATTTT. Its translation: CASSVRGGTTGTDTQYF.

This clone was seen only once. The chain uses TRBV19 and TRBJ2-5; no clear D. The V end lost 5 bases, the J end lost 4 bases, and 14 bases lay between the germline ends. The CDR3 spans 14 residues. The germline V gene encodes CDR1 LNHDA and CDR2 SQIVND (reference sequence). CDR3 protein: CASSSGMWGETQYF. The CDR3 DNA is TGTGCCAGTAGTTCTGGGATGTGGGGAGAGACCCAGTACTTC.

This chain uses TRBV6-5 with TRBJ1-2; possibly TRBD1 for D (5 bases). The CDR3 covers 13 residues. Germline lookup yields CDR1 MNHEY and CDR2 SVGAGI. Trimming stripped 1 base from V and 6 bases from J, with 9 bases between. DNA for the CDR3: TGTGCCAGCAGTTACTTAAGGGGCCATGGCTACACCTTC. It encodes CASSYLRGHGYTF.

The chain links TRBV9 to TRBJ1-2; 12 bases align to TRBD1. The CDR3 has 15 residues. Germline CDR1 is SGDLS and CDR2 is YYNGEE. Trimming cost V 2 bases and J 7 bases; bases outside gene matches: 6. The CDR3 protein is CASSVEGQGASGYTF. The CDR3, as DNA: TGTGCCAGCAGCGTCGAGGGACAGGGGGCGTCTGGCTACACCTTC. The whole variable domain, remainder taken from reference TRBV9 and TRBJ1-2, is DSGVTQTPKHLITATGQRVTLRCSPRSGDLSVYWYQQSLDQGLQFLIQYYNGEERAKGNILERFSAQQFPDLHSELNLSSLELGDSALYFCASSVEGQGASGYTFGSGTRLTVV.

This sequence joins TRBV10-1 and TRBJ2-5, with 8 nucleotides matching TRBD1. There are 13 residues in the CDR3. Looked up from germline, CDR1 is WNHNN and CDR2 is SYGVQD (reference sequence). V dropped 8 bases and J dropped 5; count of bases not matched to a gene: 7. The CDR3 bases are TGCGCCAGCTCAGGGGGCCCATTGGAGACCCAGTACTTC. This gives the protein CASSGGPLETQYF.

This chain links TRBV5-8 with TRBJ2-1, with 7 positions matching TRBD1. Trimming cost V 2 bases and J 15 bases; bases outside gene matches: 11. This CDR3 is built from 13 residues. Germline V lookup: CDR1 SGHTS, CDR2 YDEGEE. The CDR3: CASSLRQGLPGFF. The CDR3 DNA reads TGTGCCAGCAGCTTACGACAGGGTCTACCGGGGTTCTTC. Based on the CDR3 plus reference TRBV5-8 and TRBJ2-1, the full variable domain is EAGVTQSPTHLIKTRGQQATLRCSPISGHTSVYWYQQALGLGLQFLLWYDEGEERNRGNFPPRFSGRQFPNYSSELNVNALELEDSALYLCASSLRQGLPGFFGPGTRLTVL.